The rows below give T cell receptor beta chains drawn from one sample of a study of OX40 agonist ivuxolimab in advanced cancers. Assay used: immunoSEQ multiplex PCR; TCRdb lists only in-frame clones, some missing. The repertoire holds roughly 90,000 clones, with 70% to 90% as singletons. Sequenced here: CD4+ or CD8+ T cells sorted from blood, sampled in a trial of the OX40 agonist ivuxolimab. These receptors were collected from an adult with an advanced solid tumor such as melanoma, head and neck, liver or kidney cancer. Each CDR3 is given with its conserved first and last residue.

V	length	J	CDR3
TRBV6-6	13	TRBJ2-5	CAGGGGLQETQYF
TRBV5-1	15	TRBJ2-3	CASSSWGAYTDTQYF
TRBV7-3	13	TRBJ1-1	CASSSQMNTEAFF
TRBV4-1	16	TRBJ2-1	CASSHLLTSANNEQFF
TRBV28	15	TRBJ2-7	CASSLEPGGSYEQYF
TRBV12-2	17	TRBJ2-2	CASRKIWTSVNTGELFF
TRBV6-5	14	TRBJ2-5	CASSAAGFQETQYF
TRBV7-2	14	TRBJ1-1	CASSSGQGITEAFF
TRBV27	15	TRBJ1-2	CASSPGQADVYGYTF
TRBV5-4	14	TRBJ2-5	CASSSRGGMETQYF
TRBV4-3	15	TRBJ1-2	CASSQGGGDPYGYTF
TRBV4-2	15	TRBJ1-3	CASSQGRQYGNTIYF
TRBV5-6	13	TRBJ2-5	CASSSGRVTIQYF
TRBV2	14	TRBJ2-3	CASRPGPNTDTQYF
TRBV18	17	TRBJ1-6	CASSPSTPGQVNSPLHF
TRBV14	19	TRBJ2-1	CASSQERKTSGRLHNEQFF
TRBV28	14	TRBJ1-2	CASRPGTPLDGYTF
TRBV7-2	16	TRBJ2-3	CASSLRLAGGSDTQYF
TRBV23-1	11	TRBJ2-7	CASNKGKEQYF
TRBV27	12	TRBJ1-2	CASSLPPYGYTF
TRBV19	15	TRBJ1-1	CASNTESGHSTEAFF
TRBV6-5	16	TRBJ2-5	CASSYSGQGFRETQYF
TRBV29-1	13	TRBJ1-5	CSVRFGDNQPQHF
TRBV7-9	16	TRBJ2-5	CASSLTQGILQETQYF
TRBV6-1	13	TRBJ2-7	CASIGTSSYEQYF
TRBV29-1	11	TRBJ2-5	CSYGGAETQYF
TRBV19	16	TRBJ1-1	CASSIWADGMNTEAFF
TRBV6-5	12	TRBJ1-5	CASSSGGQPQHF
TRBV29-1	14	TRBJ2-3	CSVGSGGPTDTQYF
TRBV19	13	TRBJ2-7	CASRKTGDYEQYF
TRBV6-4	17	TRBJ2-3	CASSLKIQGRGTDTQYF
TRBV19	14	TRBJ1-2	CASSLPDRGRGYTF
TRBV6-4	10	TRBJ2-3	CASSGTGSNF
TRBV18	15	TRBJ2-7	CASSPRGRELGEQYF
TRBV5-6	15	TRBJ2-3	CASSLGQGASDTQYF
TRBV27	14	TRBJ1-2	CASSLVGAVRGYTF
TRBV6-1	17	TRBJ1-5	CASSEGFRGYSNQPQHF
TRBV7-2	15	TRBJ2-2	CASSLNRANTGELFF
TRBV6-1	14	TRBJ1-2	CASSPGWGNYGYTF
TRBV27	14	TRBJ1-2	CASKEEVFSYGYTF
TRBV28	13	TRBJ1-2	CASSFRDSYGYTF
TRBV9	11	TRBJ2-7	CASSTGREQYF
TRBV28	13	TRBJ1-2	CASSLLGTYGYTF
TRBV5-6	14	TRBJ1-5	CASSLYHSNQPQHF
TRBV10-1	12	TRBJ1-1	CASSESTTEAFF